This paragraph reports one T cell receptor (beta chain). Its specificity is unknown. These data belong to a study of Ad26.COV2.S vaccination and SARS-CoV-2 variants. Study-level background: The trial was COV1001 and the donor's arm was Ad26.COV2.S. By the intramuscular route, Ad26.COV2.S was given once, or twice 56 days apart.

Study outcomes and limitations: Total responses of T cells may have been underestimated by the analyses of TCR breadth and depth.

Germline values: CDR1 SEHNR, CDR2 FQNEAQ (reference sequence). Trimming took off 1 base at V and 0 bases at J, with 11 bases between the two ends. This CDR3 is 16 amino acids long. Treatment defined: approximately 18 received Ad26.COV2.S at low or high dose, single or two shots; five or six received placebo; per-sample allocation not given. Samples were taken on day 63 after the first vaccine or placebo injection. The data were produced by immunoSEQ multiplex PCR, yet TCRdb's version contains in-frame clones alone and is incomplete. The sample has around 450,000 clones, 80% to 90% seen once. The receptor was isolated from a person aged 18-65 years who received the Ad26.COV2.S COVID-19 vaccine or a placebo. The J gene is TRBJ2-3, the V gene TRBV7-9; D is ambiguous. Sequenced material: peripheral blood, taken in a trial of Ad26.COV2.S vaccine versus placebo. The CDR3 nucleotides are TGTGCCAGCAGCTTAGTCCAGGCCCCTAGCACAGATACGCAGTATTTT. Amino acid sequence: CASSLVQAPSTDTQYF.